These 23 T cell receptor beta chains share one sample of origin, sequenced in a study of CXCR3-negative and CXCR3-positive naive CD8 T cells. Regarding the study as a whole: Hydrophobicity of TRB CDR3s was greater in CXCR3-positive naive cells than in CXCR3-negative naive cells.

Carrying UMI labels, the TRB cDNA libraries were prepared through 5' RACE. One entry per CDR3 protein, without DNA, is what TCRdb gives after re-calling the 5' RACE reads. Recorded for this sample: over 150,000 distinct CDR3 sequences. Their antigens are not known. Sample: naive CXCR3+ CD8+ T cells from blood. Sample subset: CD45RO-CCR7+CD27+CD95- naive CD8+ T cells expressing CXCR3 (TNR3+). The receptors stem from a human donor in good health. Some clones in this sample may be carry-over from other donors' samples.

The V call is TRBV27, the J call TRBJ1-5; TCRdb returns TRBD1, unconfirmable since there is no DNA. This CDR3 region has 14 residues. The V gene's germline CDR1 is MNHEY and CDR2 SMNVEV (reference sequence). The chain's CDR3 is CASSTGGLGQPQHF.

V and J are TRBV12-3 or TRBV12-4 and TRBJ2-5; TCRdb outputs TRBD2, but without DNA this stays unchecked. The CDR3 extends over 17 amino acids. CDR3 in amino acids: CASAPTGTSGGGETQYF.

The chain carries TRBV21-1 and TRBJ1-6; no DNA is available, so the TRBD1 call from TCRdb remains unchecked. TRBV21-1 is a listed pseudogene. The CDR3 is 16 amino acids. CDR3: CASSTRRGYDNSPLHF.

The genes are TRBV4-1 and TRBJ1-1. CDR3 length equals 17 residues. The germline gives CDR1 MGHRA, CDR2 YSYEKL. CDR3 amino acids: CASSQEFLTFGDTEAFF.

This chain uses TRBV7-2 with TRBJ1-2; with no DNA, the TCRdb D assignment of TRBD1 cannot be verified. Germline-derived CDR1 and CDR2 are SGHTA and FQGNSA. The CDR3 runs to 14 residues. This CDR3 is CASSLVGDEGGYTF.

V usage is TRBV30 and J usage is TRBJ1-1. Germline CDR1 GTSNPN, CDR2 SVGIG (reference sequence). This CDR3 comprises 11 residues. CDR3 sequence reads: CAWKVGTEAFF. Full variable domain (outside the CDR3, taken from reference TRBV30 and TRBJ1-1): SQTIHQWPATLVQPVGSPLSLECTVEGTSNPNLYWYRQAAGRGLQLLFYSVGIGQISSEVPQNLSASRPQDRQFILSSKKLLLSDSGFYLCAWKVGTEAFFGQGTRLTVV.

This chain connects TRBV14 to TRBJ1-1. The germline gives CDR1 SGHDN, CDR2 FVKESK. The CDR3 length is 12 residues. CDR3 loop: CASSAQETEAFF.

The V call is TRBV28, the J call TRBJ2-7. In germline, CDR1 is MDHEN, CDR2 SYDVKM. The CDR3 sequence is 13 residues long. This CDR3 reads CASSLKINYEQYF.

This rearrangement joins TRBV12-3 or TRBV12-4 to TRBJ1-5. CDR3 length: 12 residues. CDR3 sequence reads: CASLGPNQPQHF.

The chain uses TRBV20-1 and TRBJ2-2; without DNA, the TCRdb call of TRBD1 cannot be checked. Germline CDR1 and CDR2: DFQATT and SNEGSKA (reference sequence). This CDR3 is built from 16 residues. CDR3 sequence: CSARDGGRMNTGELFF.

CDR3 region: CSEGQGAVNEQFF. The gene calls are TRBV29-1 and TRBJ2-1; TCRdb indicates TRBD1, and absent DNA this call remains unverified. The CDR3 is 13 amino acids. Germline CDR1 reads SQVTM; CDR2 reads ANQGSEA.

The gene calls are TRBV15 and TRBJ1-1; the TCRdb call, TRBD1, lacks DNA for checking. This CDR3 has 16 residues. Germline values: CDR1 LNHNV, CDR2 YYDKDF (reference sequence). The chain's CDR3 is CATSREGLDRDTETFF.

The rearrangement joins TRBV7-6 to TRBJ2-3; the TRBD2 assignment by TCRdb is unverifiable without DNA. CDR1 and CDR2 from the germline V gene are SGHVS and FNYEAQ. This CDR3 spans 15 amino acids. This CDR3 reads CASSPGTSVTDTQYF.

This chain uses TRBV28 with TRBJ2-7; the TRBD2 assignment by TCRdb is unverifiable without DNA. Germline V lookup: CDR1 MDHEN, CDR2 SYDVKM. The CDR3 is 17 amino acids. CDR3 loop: CASSLSSFGLNSYEQYF.

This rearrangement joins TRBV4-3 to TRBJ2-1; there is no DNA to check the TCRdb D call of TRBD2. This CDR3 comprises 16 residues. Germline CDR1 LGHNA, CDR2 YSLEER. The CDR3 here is CASSQGLAATYNEQFF.

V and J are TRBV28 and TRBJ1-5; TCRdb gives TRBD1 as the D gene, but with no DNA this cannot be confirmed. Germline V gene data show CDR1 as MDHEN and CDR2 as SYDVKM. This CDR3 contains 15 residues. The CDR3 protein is CASSEDRLVNQPQHF.

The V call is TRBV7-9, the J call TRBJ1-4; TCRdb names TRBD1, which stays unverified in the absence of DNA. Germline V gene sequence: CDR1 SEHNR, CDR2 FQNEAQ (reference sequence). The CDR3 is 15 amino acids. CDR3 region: CASSGQGATNEKLFF.

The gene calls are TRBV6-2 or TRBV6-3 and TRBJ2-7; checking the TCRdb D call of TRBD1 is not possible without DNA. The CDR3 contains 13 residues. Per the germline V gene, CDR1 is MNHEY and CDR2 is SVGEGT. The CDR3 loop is CASSPDRGWEQYF.

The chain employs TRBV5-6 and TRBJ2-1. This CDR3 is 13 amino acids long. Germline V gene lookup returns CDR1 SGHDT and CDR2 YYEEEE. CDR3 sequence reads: CATGGGSYNEQFF.

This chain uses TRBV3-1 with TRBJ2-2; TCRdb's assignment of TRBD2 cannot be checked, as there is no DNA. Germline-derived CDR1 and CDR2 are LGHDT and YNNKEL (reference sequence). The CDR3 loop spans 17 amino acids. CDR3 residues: CASSQEGLAANTGELFF.

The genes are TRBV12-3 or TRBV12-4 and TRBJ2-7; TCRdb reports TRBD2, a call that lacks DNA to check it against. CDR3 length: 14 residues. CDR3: CASSPPGLVHEQYF.

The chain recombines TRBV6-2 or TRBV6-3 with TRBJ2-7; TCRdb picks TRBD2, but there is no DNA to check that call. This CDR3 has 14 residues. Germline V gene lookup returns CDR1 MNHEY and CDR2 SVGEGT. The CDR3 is CASSRLAGPYEQYF.

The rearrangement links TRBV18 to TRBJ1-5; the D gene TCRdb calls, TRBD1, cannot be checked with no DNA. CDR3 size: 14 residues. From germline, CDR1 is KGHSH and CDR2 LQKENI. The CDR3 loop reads CATQDRDSNQPQHF.